The next 28 T cell receptor beta chains were all read from a single sample in a study of identical twins. TCRdb redid the calling of the 5' RACE reads with MiXCR, one entry per CDR3 protein. The table shows around 450,000 distinct CDR3 sequences, with 14% occurring only once. These data are also associated with another study on yellow fever vaccine responses in identical twins.

Sequenced material: CD4+ T cells sorted from blood. The origin of the receptors is a woman aged 18-30 years in good health.

This chain links TRBV7-9 with TRBJ2-1; weak D call: TRBD2 (7 bases). V lost 5 bases and J 6 bases, leaving 17 bases between the germline ends. Germline lookup yields CDR1 SEHNR and CDR2 FQNEAQ (reference sequence). CDR3 length equals 15 residues. Here the CDR3 DNA reads TGTGCCAGCAGCCCCCGGGGGGCTTTGGGCAATGAGCAGTTCTTC. Encoded protein: CASSPRGALGNEQFF.

This clonotype was recorded many times. This chain connects TRBV10-1 to TRBJ2-5; 7 nucleotides align to TRBD1. CDR1 WNHNN and CDR2 SYGVQD come from the germline V gene (reference sequence). The CDR3 consists of 15 residues. The junction had 9 bases not matched to a gene; V was cut back by 3 bases and J by 5 bases. The CDR3 DNA sequence: TGCGCCAGCAGTGAAGGAGGACGACAGGGCGAGACCCAGTACTTC. Its translation: CASSEGGRQGETQYF.

The chain recombines TRBV28 with TRBJ1-5, with TRBD1 matching over 8 bases. V shed 5 bases and J 4 bases; nucleotides not matched to a gene: 7. Germline CDR1 is MDHEN and CDR2 is SYDVKM. The CDR3 is 15 residues long. CDR3 loop: CASSHRQGSNQPQHF. Written as DNA, the CDR3 is TGTGCCAGCAGTCACCGACAGGGGTCTAATCAGCCCCAGCATTTT.

This clonotype came up a few times. The J gene is TRBJ2-3, the V gene TRBV12-3 or TRBV12-4, with 10 bases that match TRBD2. Trimming took 6 bases from V and 0 from J; bases not matched to a gene: 3. This CDR3 spans 15 amino acids. Here the CDR3 reads CASRGLATSTDTQYF. In DNA, the CDR3 is TGTGCCAGCAGGGGACTAGCGACTAGCACAGATACGCAGTATTTT.

The chain joins TRBV7-9 to TRBJ2-3, with D possibly matching TRBD2 (5 bases). In germline, CDR1 is SEHNR, CDR2 FQNEAQ (reference sequence). Trimming took off 5 bases at V and 4 bases at J, with 10 bases between the two ends. The CDR3 loop spans 13 amino acids. The CDR3 loop is CASSNRDSDTQYF. The CDR3 DNA sequence: TGTGCCAGCAGCAACCGGGATTCAGATACGCAGTATTTT.

This clonotype was observed a few times. CDR3: CSANRDTGELFF. CDR3 coding DNA: TGCAGCGCGAACAGGGACACCGGGGAGCTGTTTTTT. This chain uses TRBV29-1 with TRBJ2-2, with D possibly matching TRBD1 (6 bases). Germline values: CDR1 SQVTM, CDR2 ANQGSEA. CDR3 length: 12 residues. Trimming removed 7 bases from V and 3 bases from J, with 9 bases in between.

The rearrangement links TRBV7-9 to TRBJ2-7, with a weak D call TRBD2 (6 bases). Per the germline V gene, CDR1 is SEHNR and CDR2 is FQNEAQ (reference sequence). This CDR3 contains 14 residues. The V end lost 5 bases, the J end lost 2 bases, and 13 bases lay between the germline ends. CDR3 region: CASSPRDLTYEQYF. As DNA, the CDR3 is TGTGCCAGCAGCCCTCGGGACTTGACCTACGAGCAGTACTTC.

V usage is TRBV5-1 and J usage is TRBJ2-7; no firm D call. Germline V CDR1 and CDR2: SGHRS, YFSETQ. V lost 0 bases, J lost 3 bases, and 7 bases lay in between. This CDR3 is built from 13 residues. This chain's CDR3 is CASSLASRYEQYF. Here the CDR3 DNA reads TGCGCCAGCAGCTTGGCCTCCCGCTACGAGCAGTACTTC.

This clonotype was recorded a few times. The rearrangement joins TRBV5-6 to TRBJ2-1; D perhaps matches TRBD2 (5 bases). This CDR3 is built from 15 residues. Per the germline V gene, CDR1 is SGHDT and CDR2 is YYEEEE. V dropped 7 bases and J dropped 3 bases, with 17 bases sitting between them. CDR3 sequence (DNA): TGTGCCAGCTACCTCACTAGAGGCGTCTACAATGAGCAGTTCTTC. This encodes CASYLTRGVYNEQFF.

There are a few counts of this clonotype. The gene calls are TRBV29-1 and TRBJ2-1; 9 positions agree with TRBD2. The V gene end was trimmed by 3 bases and the J gene end by 0 bases; junction bases not matched to a gene: 6. Germline loops: CDR1 SQVTM, CDR2 ANQGSEA. The CDR3 spans 16 residues. The CDR3 spells CSVDGLASRSYNEQFF. CDR3 bases: TGCAGCGTTGACGGACTAGCGTCCCGCTCCTACAATGAGCAGTTCTTC.

In this sample, this clonotype turned up a few times. The chain combines TRBV12-3 or TRBV12-4 with TRBJ1-5; D possibly corresponds to TRBD1 (6 bases). The CDR3 has 15 amino acids. V was pared by 5 bases and J by 5 bases, with 16 bases between. The CDR3 sequence is CASSHGDRIYQPQHF. The CDR3 DNA is TGTGCCAGCAGTCATGGAGACAGGATTTATCAGCCCCAGCATTTT.

The table lists this clonotype with many counts. The V and J genes are TRBV5-1 and TRBJ1-4; 7 positions agree with TRBD1. In germline, CDR1 is SGHRS, CDR2 YFSETQ. Trimming cost V 3 bases and J 2 bases; bases outside gene matches: 7. The length of the CDR3 is 16 residues. CDR3: CASSSIPGQTNEKLFF. The CDR3 DNA reads TGCGCCAGCAGCTCTATTCCGGGACAGACTAATGAAAAACTGTTTTTT. Using reference TRBV5-1 and TRBJ1-4 for the parts outside the CDR3, the full variable domain is KAGVTQTPRYLIKTRGQQVTLSCSPISGHRSVSWYQQTPGQGLQFLFEYFSETQRNKGNFPGRFSGRQFSNSRSEMNVSTLELGDSALYLCASSSIPGQTNEKLFFGSGTQLSVL.

This clonotype was seen a single time. The V gene is TRBV6-1, the J gene TRBJ2-3, with TRBD2 matching 11 bases. The CDR3 sequence is 16 residues long. The germline V gene encodes CDR1 MNHNS and CDR2 SASEGT. The V segment lost 6 bases and the J segment 0 bases; nucleotides outside the gene matches: 5. CDR3: CASSPSGRTSTDTQYF. The CDR3 DNA reads TGTGCCAGCAGCCCTAGCGGGAGGACTAGCACAGATACGCAGTATTTT.

The table lists this clonotype with a few counts. V and J are TRBV6-5 and TRBJ2-1; D gene ambiguous. The V end lost 5 bases, the J end lost 6 bases, and 8 bases lay between the germline ends. CDR1 MNHEY and CDR2 SVGAGI come from the germline V gene. The length of the CDR3 is 12 residues. The DNA for the CDR3 is TGTGCCAGCAGTAAGGGTAGCAATGAGCAGTTCTTC. It encodes CASSKGSNEQFF.

The genes are TRBV2 and TRBJ2-7; no clear D gene. This CDR3 comprises 14 residues. CDR1 is SNHLY and CDR2 is FYNNEI in the germline V gene. V was trimmed by 10 bases and J by 7 bases, leaving 23 bases between them. The DNA of the CDR3 is TGTGCCACCGCTCTTTCCCCGCGTTTCGGAGAGCAGTACTTC. Translation gives CATALSPRFGEQYF.

This clonotype has only a few counts. The rearrangement uses TRBV5-1 and TRBJ2-1; 15 bases fit TRBD2. The CDR3 runs 22 residues. Germline values: CDR1 SGHRS, CDR2 YFSETQ. The J segment lost 1 base and the V segment lost 3 bases, leaving 17 bases of the junction unmatched. The DNA for the CDR3 is TGCGCCAGCAGCTCACGCCCCTGGACTAGCGGGGGGGCCGAGGGATCCTACAATGAGCAGTTCTTC. Its translation is CASSSRPWTSGGAEGSYNEQFF.

This clonotype was seen only a few times. The V call is TRBV27, the J call TRBJ2-7; unclear D gene. Germline V CDR1 and CDR2: MNHEY, SMNVEV (reference sequence). V was trimmed by 7 bases and J by 7 bases, leaving 14 bases between them. The CDR3 is 12 amino acids. The CDR3 region has the DNA TGTGCCAGCACCAACTATCCTGGAGAGCAGTACTTC. Translating it yields CASTNYPGEQYF.

The CDR3 protein is CAWSVRQYGGNEQFF. The DNA for the CDR3 is TGTGCCTGGAGTGTACGACAGTATGGAGGCAATGAGCAGTTCTTC. This chain uses TRBV30 with TRBJ2-1; D is tentatively TRBD1 or TRBD2 (5 bases each). Trimming took off 0 bases at V and 6 bases at J, with 15 bases between the two ends. Germline V gives CDR1 GTSNPN, CDR2 SVGIG (reference sequence). CDR3 size: 15 residues.

V is TRBV6-2 or TRBV6-3 and J is TRBJ2-3; TRBD2 aligns across 12 bases. V lost 3 bases, J lost 0 bases, and 4 bases stayed unmatched. The CDR3 is made up of 17 amino acids. The germline gives CDR1 MNHEY, CDR2 SVGEGT. CDR3 region: CASSYLGLAGSTDTQYF. In DNA form, the CDR3 reads TGTGCCAGCAGTTATCTCGGACTAGCGGGGAGCACAGATACGCAGTATTTT.

The chain employs TRBV7-2 and TRBJ2-1, with D perhaps matching TRBD2 (5 bases). Germline-derived CDR1 and CDR2 are SGHTA and FQGNSA. V dropped 4 bases and J dropped 0 bases, with 10 bases sitting between them. This CDR3 region has 15 residues. The CDR3 region is CASSSLASSYNEQFF. In nucleotides, the CDR3 is TGTGCCAGCAGCTCATTAGCGAGCTCCTACAATGAGCAGTTCTTC.

There are many counts of this clonotype. The chain joins TRBV29-1 to TRBJ2-5, with D perhaps TRBD1 (5 bases). CDR1 is SQVTM and CDR2 is ANQGSEA in the germline V gene. Trimming removed 2 bases from V and 5 bases from J, with 9 bases in between. There are 12 residues in the CDR3. The CDR3 is CSVERGRETQYF. DNA for the CDR3: TGCAGCGTTGAAAGGGGAAGGGAGACCCAGTACTTC. Combining the CDR3 with reference TRBV29-1 and TRBJ2-5 gives the whole variable domain SAVISQKPSRDICQRGTSLTIQCQVDSQVTMMFWYRQQPGQSLTLIATANQGSEATYESGFVIDKFPISRPNLTFSTLTVSNMSPEDSSIYLCSVERGRETQYFGPGTRLLVL.

This clonotype was found many times. J is TRBJ2-1 and V is TRBV7-2, with D possibly matching TRBD2 (6 bases). This CDR3 has 12 amino acids. The V and J ends lost 1 base and 13 bases respectively, with 11 bases between them. The germline gives CDR1 SGHTA, CDR2 FQGNSA. The CDR3 region is CASSLVEGPQFF. The CDR3 nucleotides are TGTGCCAGCAGCTTAGTGGAGGGTCCACAGTTCTTC.

This clonotype was detected only a few times. This rearrangement joins TRBV28 to TRBJ2-2; weak D call: TRBD1 (5 bases). Trimming took off 6 bases at V and 7 bases at J, with 15 bases between the two ends. Germline V lookup: CDR1 MDHEN, CDR2 SYDVKM. This CDR3 has 14 residues. CDR3 protein: CASRTQGIIGELFF. CDR3 coding DNA: TGTGCCAGCAGGACCCAGGGAATTATCGGGGAGCTGTTTTTT.

The rearrangement joins TRBV7-6 to TRBJ2-5; D gene ambiguous. Trimming took 1 base from V and 5 from J, leaving 11 bases between them. Germline V gene lookup returns CDR1 SGHVS and CDR2 FNYEAQ. The CDR3 is 14 amino acids. CDR3 DNA sequence: TGTGCCAGCAGCTTAGTAAGCAGTGGGGAGACCCAGTACTTC. Translation gives CASSLVSSGETQYF.

In this sample, this clonotype turned up a few times. The J gene is TRBJ2-1, the V gene TRBV12-3 or TRBV12-4; D might be TRBD2 (6 bases). CDR3 length: 17 amino acids. V dropped 0 bases and J dropped 0 bases, with 12 bases sitting between them. This chain's CDR3 is CASSLARAGSSYNEQFF. CDR3 coding DNA: TGTGCCAGCAGTTTAGCACGTGCCGGGAGCTCCTACAATGAGCAGTTCTTC.

The genes are TRBV20-1 and TRBJ2-1; 11 nucleotides agree with TRBD1. Germline-derived CDR1 and CDR2 are DFQATT and SNEGSKA (reference sequence). V shed 0 bases, J shed 5 bases, and the junction held 6 bases outside the gene matches. This CDR3 is 16 amino acids long. The CDR3 is CSARDIWDRGDNEQFF. For the CDR3, the DNA is TGCAGTGCTAGAGATATTTGGGACAGGGGGGACAATGAGCAGTTCTTC.

The chain combines TRBV27 with TRBJ1-1; D ambiguous. The CDR3 length is 16 residues. V was clipped by 3 bases and J by 0 bases, with 14 bases between them. Germline lookup yields CDR1 MNHEY and CDR2 SMNVEV (reference sequence). CDR3 sequence (DNA): TGTGCCAGCAGTTTCGCTCGACTGGGGATGAACACTGAAGCTTTCTTT. This translates into CASSFARLGMNTEAFF.

This clonotype was counted at least ten times. The V call is TRBV20-1, the J call TRBJ1-2; TRBD1 might be the D (5 bases). Trimming removed 5 bases from V and 4 bases from J, with 17 bases in between. The CDR3 has 14 amino acids. Germline assignment: CDR1 DFQATT and CDR2 SNEGSKA (reference sequence). The CDR3 DNA sequence: TGCAGTGCTCCTGGTACACCCGGGGGCTATGGCTACACCTTC. As protein: CSAPGTPGGYGYTF.